This T cell receptor beta chain was captured by sequencing in a study of low-dose radiotherapy and immunotherapy resistance in tumors. Study at large: Daily intake of oral aspirin 300 mg by patients lasted four cycles and began on cycle 1 day 1.

With TRAV- and TRBV-specific primers, first-strand cDNA was made, covering the alpha and beta chains. For amplifying TCRs, the PCR ran for around 20 cycles with Phusion, which was used together with a constant-region primer and the adapter on the V primers. Amplification of isolated mRNA was accomplished via in vitro transcription. TCRdb reprocessed the reads with MiXCR, giving one entry per CDR3 protein. The repertoire includes about 18,000 distinct CDR3 sequences, approximately 70% of them detected once, and under 6% sits in the top ten. Per the germline V gene, CDR1 is SGDLS and CDR2 is YYNGEE. The CDR3 totals 14 residues. V was pared by 0 bases and J by 1 base, with 7 bases between.

This sequence originates from a human donor with advanced metastatic prostate, ovarian, gallbladder or colorectal cancer (not recorded which). This table probably holds off-target reads from a library built for another chain. This chain links TRBV9 with TRBJ2-5, with D unclear. CDR3 in amino acids: CASSVGQSQETQYF. The CDR3 DNA follows: TGTGCCAGCAGCGTAGGCCAGAGCCAAGAGACCCAGTACTTC.